These T cell receptor beta chains were read from a single sample in a study of blood T cell repertoires in COVID-19. TCRdb's table, derived via immunoSEQ multiplex PCR, lists solely in-frame clones and lacks some. Among hundreds of thousands of clones listed, roughly nine tenths were seen once. Sequenced material: peripheral blood. Every receptor here comes from a man between 18 and 29 years old with COVID-19, enrolled during active disease. CDR3s include the opening cysteine and the closing phenylalanine or tryptophan.

TRBJ2-7 TRBV6-2/TRBV6-3 CASSWGEFSSYEQYF
TRBJ2-1 TRBV6-6 CASRPRGGSYNEQFF
TRBJ1-2 TRBV19 CASSPLSEEGYTF
TRBJ2-1 TRBV6-7 CASSYLEEKRHYNEQFF
TRBJ2-7 TRBV5-4 CASSGLGYEQYF
TRBJ2-2 TRBV7-9 CASSGLKPNTGELFF
TRBJ2-1 TRBV6-6 CASGTGHNEQFF
TRBJ1-2 TRBV19 CASSPDRGGYGYTF
TRBJ2-7 TRBV19 CASSQRLAGVPVREQYF
TRBJ2-5 TRBV6-1 CASSETSVEETQYF
TRBJ2-3 TRBV4-1 CASSQDSGRSRRDTQYF
TRBJ2-2 TRBV27 CASSSLPFSGASGGELFF
TRBJ2-5 TRBV7-2 CASTSQGRVREETQYF